These 17 T cell receptor beta chains originate from one sample sequenced in a study of blood T cell repertoires in COVID-19. Profiling relied on immunoSEQ multiplex PCR, and the TCRdb table lists in-frame clones only, not all of them. The top ten clones hold about 20% of a sample with about 180,000 clones, approximately 87% of them seen once. The material sequenced was peripheral blood. These TCRs come from a person aged 65 to 85 with COVID-19, enrolled during active disease.

The genes are TRBV7-6 and TRBJ2-2; 14 bases fit TRBD2. CDR3 length: 20 residues. From germline, CDR1 is SGHVS and CDR2 FNYEAQ. Trimming took 2 bases from V and 5 from J; bases not matched to a gene: 13. CDR3 region: CASSLPGLAGAPTGTGELFF. The DNA of the CDR3 is TGTGCCAGCAGCTTACCGGGACTAGCGGGAGCCCCGACTGGGACCGGGGAGCTGTTTTTT.

The chain recombines TRBV5-5 with TRBJ1-5; possible D gene TRBD1, 5 bases. This CDR3 is built from 15 residues. The V gene lost 0 bases and the J gene lost 6 bases, with 13 bases spanning the gap. Germline-derived CDR1 and CDR2 are SGHKS and YYEKEE (reference sequence). The CDR3: CASSLDPRRAQPQHF. CDR3 coding DNA: TGTGCCAGCAGCTTGGATCCGCGCAGGGCTCAGCCCCAGCATTTT. Combining the CDR3 with reference TRBV5-5 and TRBJ1-5 gives the whole variable domain DAGVTQSPTHLIKTRGQQVTLRCSPISGHKSVSWYQQVLGQGPQFIFQYYEKEERGRGNFPDRFSARQFPNYSSELNVNALLLGDSALYLCASSLDPRRAQPQHFGDGTRLSIL.

This clone was seen a single time. The genes are TRBV18 and TRBJ2-1, with 7 bases fitting TRBD2. The J segment lost 1 base and the V segment lost 2 bases, leaving 8 bases of the junction unmatched. The CDR3 is 17 residues long. The germline CDR1 and CDR2 sequences are KGHSH and LQKENI. This chain's CDR3 is CASSPSPSGLSYNEQFF. CDR3 DNA sequence: TGTGCCAGCTCACCATCCCCTAGCGGTCTTTCCTACAATGAGCAGTTCTTC.

This chain links TRBV11-3 with TRBJ2-5; 14 bases are shared with TRBD2. V lost 3 bases to trimming and J lost 5 bases; unmatched junction nucleotides: 8. The CDR3 has 17 amino acids. CDR1 and CDR2 from the germline V gene are SGHNT and YENEEA. The CDR3 reads CASSLGTSGRGGETQYF. The CDR3 region has the DNA TGTGCCAGCAGCTTGGGGACTAGCGGGAGAGGGGGGGAGACCCAGTACTTC.

The genes are TRBV3-1 (or the pseudogene TRBV3-2) and TRBJ1-6; maybe TRBD1 (5 bases). The V gene's germline CDR1 is LGHDT and CDR2 YNNKEL (reference sequence). With 1 base removed from V and 3 bases from J, the gap between germline ends came to 10 bases. There are 16 residues in the CDR3. CDR3 nucleotide sequence: TGTGCCAGCAGCCAAGGTTTAGGGGACTATAATTCACCCCTCCACTTT. Translated, it gives CASSQGLGDYNSPLHF.

This sequence joins TRBV3-1 (or the pseudogene TRBV3-2) and TRBJ1-6; D unresolved. This CDR3 region has 14 residues. Trimming stripped 2 bases from V and 8 bases from J, with 10 bases between. Germline CDR1 is LGHDT and CDR2 is YNNKEL (reference sequence). The CDR3 reads CASSQLHDYSPLHF. The CDR3 DNA sequence: TGTGCCAGCAGCCAACTCCATGACTATTCACCCCTCCACTTT.

The chain employs TRBV7-9 and TRBJ2-7; D possibly corresponds to TRBD1 (6 bases). The V end lost 2 bases, the J end lost 0 bases, and 14 bases lay between the germline ends. The V gene's germline CDR1 is SEHNR and CDR2 FQNEAQ (reference sequence). The CDR3 consists of 16 residues. The CDR3 region is CASSLLGARSSYEQYF. The CDR3 DNA is TGTGCCAGCAGCTTACTGGGGGCGAGGAGCTCCTACGAGCAGTACTTC. The full variable domain, in which reference TRBV7-9 and TRBJ2-7 provide the parts outside the CDR3, is DTGVSQNPRHKITKRGQNVTFRCDPISEHNRLYWYRQTLGQGPEFLTYFQNEAQLEKSRLLSDRFSAERPKGSFSTLEIQRTEQGDSAMYLCASSLLGARSSYEQYFGPGTRLTVT.

V usage is TRBV9 and J usage is TRBJ2-3, with 12 nucleotides matching TRBD2. The CDR3 sequence is 17 residues long. V lost 4 bases to trimming and J lost 1 base; unmatched junction nucleotides: 7. Germline V gene lookup returns CDR1 SGDLS and CDR2 YYNGEE. The CDR3 DNA is TGTGCCAGCAGCACCTCACTAGCGGGGGGTGGCACAGATACGCAGTATTTT. Translating it yields CASSTSLAGGGTDTQYF. The full variable domain, with the rest looked up from reference TRBV9 and TRBJ2-3, is DSGVTQTPKHLITATGQRVTLRCSPRSGDLSVYWYQQSLDQGLQFLIQYYNGEERAKGNILERFSAQQFPDLHSELNLSSLELGDSALYFCASSTSLAGGGTDTQYFGPGTRLTVL.

CDR3 sequence: CASSEHEGGPETQYF. The CDR3 DNA is TGTGCCAGCAGTGAACATGAGGGAGGGCCGGAGACCCAGTACTTC. The chain recombines TRBV2 with TRBJ2-5; TRBD2 agrees at 7 bases. The CDR3 covers 15 residues. V gave up 2 bases and J gave up 5 bases; unmatched junction bases: 8. Germline CDR1 is SNHLY and CDR2 is FYNNEI.

Details on this clone: A read error is possible here, since a much larger clone lies one base away. This sample includes further DNA sequences coding for the same CDR3. This rearrangement joins TRBV7-2 to TRBJ2-5; 8 bases agree with TRBD1. This CDR3 spans 13 amino acids. V was pared by 3 bases and J by 4 bases, with 1 base of the junction left unmatched. Germline V lookup: CDR1 SGHTA, CDR2 FQGNSA. The CDR3 loop is CASSFTGGETQYF. The CDR3 DNA sequence: TGTGCCAGCAGCTTCACAGGGGGAGAGACCCAGTACTTC. Using reference TRBV7-2 and TRBJ2-5 for the parts outside the CDR3, the full variable domain is GAGVSQSPSNKVTEKGKDVELRCDPISGHTALYWYRQSLGQGLEFLIYFQGNSAPDKSGLPSDRFSAERTGGSVSTLTIQRTQQEDSAVYLCASSFTGGETQYFGPGTRLLVL.

This chain uses TRBV7-2 with TRBJ2-7; perhaps TRBD1 as D (6 bases). In germline, CDR1 is SGHTA, CDR2 FQGNSA. CDR3 length: 14 amino acids. Trimming took 0 bases from V and 6 from J, leaving 12 bases between them. Written as DNA, the CDR3 is TGTGCCAGCAGCTTAGCGGGCAGGGGATCCGAGCAGTACTTC. This sequence encodes CASSLAGRGSEQYF.

This chain uses TRBV5-1 with TRBJ1-1; D may be TRBD1 (5 bases). This CDR3 is built from 15 residues. In germline, CDR1 is SGHRS, CDR2 YFSETQ. Trimming cost V 0 bases and J 7 bases, with 16 bases left between them. CDR3 sequence (DNA): TGCGCCAGCAGCTTGGACCCGGGACTATCGAATGAAGCTTTCTTT. Encoded protein: CASSLDPGLSNEAFF.

V usage is TRBV28 and J usage is TRBJ1-4; tentatively, D is TRBD1 (6 bases). This CDR3 has 17 amino acids. Germline CDR1 MDHEN, CDR2 SYDVKM. Between the trimmed V and J ends, which lost 3 bases and 1 base, there was a span of 15 bases. CDR3: CASSLIGGVLTNEKLFF. The CDR3 nucleotides read TGTGCCAGCAGTTTGATAGGGGGGGTGCTAACTAATGAAAAACTGTTTTTT.

The chain recombines TRBV18 with TRBJ2-2, with D possibly matching TRBD1 (6 bases). CDR3 length: 16 amino acids. Per the germline V gene, CDR1 is KGHSH and CDR2 is LQKENI. V shed 4 bases and J shed 2 bases, with 14 bases lying between them. The CDR3 region has the DNA TGTGCCAGCTCACAGATACCGGGACAAAACACCGGGGAGCTGTTTTTT. Amino acid sequence: CASSQIPGQNTGELFF. The variable domain in full, with the rest retrieved from reference TRBV18 and TRBJ2-2, is NAGVMQNPRHLVRRRGQEARLRCSPMKGHSHVYWYRQLPEEGLKFMVYLQKENIIDESGMPKERFSAEFPKEGPSILRIQQVVRGDSAAYFCASSQIPGQNTGELFFGEGSRLTVL.

The J gene is TRBJ2-7, the V gene TRBV27; TRBD2 is a possible D gene (6 bases). The CDR3 has 13 residues. V was pared by 1 base and J by 7 bases, with 11 bases between. Germline CDR1 is MNHEY and CDR2 is SMNVEV (reference sequence). The CDR3 DNA reads TGTGCCAGCAGTTTATGGGTCGCGGGGGAGCAGTACTTC. Residues: CASSLWVAGEQYF.

A single count supports this clone. The chain links TRBV5-1 to TRBJ2-7; 7 bases line up with TRBD1. There are 14 residues in the CDR3. Trimming removed 4 bases from V and 3 bases from J; junction bases left unmatched: 7. Germline V lookup: CDR1 SGHRS, CDR2 YFSETQ. The CDR3 loop is CASSRPGQNYEQYF. CDR3 coding DNA: TGCGCCAGCAGCCGACCGGGACAGAACTACGAGCAGTACTTC.

The CDR3 spells CASWPADYTDTQYF. The CDR3 nucleotides read TGTGCCAGCTGGCCAGCGGACTACACAGATACGCAGTATTTT. The genes are TRBV6-5 and TRBJ2-3; TRBD2 is a possible D gene (6 bases). Germline CDR1 is MNHEY and CDR2 is SVGAGI. The CDR3 is 14 residues long. V was shortened by 8 bases and J by 2 bases, with 14 bases between the two germline ends.